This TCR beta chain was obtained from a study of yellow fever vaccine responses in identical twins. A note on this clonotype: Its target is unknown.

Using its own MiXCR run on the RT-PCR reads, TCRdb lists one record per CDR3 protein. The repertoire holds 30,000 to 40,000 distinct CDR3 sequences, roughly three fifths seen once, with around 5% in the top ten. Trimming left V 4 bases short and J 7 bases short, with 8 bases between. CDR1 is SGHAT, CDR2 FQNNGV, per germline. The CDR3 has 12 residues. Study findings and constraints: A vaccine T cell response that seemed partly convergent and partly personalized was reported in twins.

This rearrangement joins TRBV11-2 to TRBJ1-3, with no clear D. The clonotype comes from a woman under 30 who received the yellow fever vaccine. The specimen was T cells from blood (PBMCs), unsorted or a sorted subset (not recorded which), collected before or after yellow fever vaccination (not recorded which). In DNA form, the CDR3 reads TGTGCCAGCAGCTCCAGAGGGAACACCATATATTTT. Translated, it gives CASSSRGNTIYF.